These 7 T cell receptor beta chains were all obtained from the same sample, sequenced in a study of identical twins. A single record per CDR3 protein comes from TCRdb applying MiXCR to the 5' RACE reads. The data show some 560,000 distinct CDR3 sequences, with around 9.6% seen just once and 3% held by the top ten. In addition, the sample was reused for a study of yellow fever vaccine responses in identical twins.

Input material: PBMCs. The source is a woman under 30 in good health.

This chain links TRBV7-2 with TRBJ2-7; 13 bases map to TRBD2. Germline V gives CDR1 SGHTA, CDR2 FQGNSA. The CDR3 has 16 residues. After removal of 1 base from V and 3 bases from J, the junction contained 3 bases not matched to a gene. CDR3 residues: CASSLVGTSGDYEQYF. CDR3 nucleotide sequence: TGTGCCAGCAGCTTAGTCGGGACTAGCGGGGACTACGAGCAGTACTTC.

This clonotype has at least ten counts. V and J are TRBV20-1 and TRBJ2-7; D is undetermined. The V gene lost 6 bases and the J gene lost 4 bases, with 1 base spanning the gap. Germline V gives CDR1 DFQATT, CDR2 SNEGSKA (reference sequence). The CDR3 totals 8 residues. CDR3 DNA: TGCAGTGCATACGAGCAGTACTTC. This encodes CSAYEQYF.

The table lists this clonotype with a few counts. The chain recombines TRBV28 with TRBJ1-5; 7 nucleotides line up with TRBD1. CDR1 is MDHEN, CDR2 SYDVKM, per germline. CDR3 length: 14 amino acids. Trimming removed 6 bases from V and 3 bases from J; junction bases left unmatched: 5. The CDR3 here is CASRAGTVNQPQHF. DNA for the CDR3: TGTGCCAGCAGAGCCGGGACAGTCAATCAGCCCCAGCATTTT.

The chain has TRBV12-3 or TRBV12-4 and TRBJ2-1; 11 nucleotides agree with TRBD2. The CDR3 is 15 amino acids. The V segment lost 4 bases and the J segment 8 bases; nucleotides outside the gene matches: 7. The CDR3 loop is CASSSLAGGQDEQFF. The CDR3 nucleotides are TGTGCCAGCAGTTCTTTAGCGGGGGGGCAGGATGAGCAGTTCTTC.

This clonotype showed up just a few times. The chain has TRBV9 and TRBJ2-3; 15 bases map to TRBD2. Germline CDR1 is SGDLS and CDR2 is YYNGEE. This CDR3 region has 20 residues. The V segment lost 3 bases and the J segment 5 bases; nucleotides outside the gene matches: 16. CDR3 DNA: TGTGCCAGCAGCGGTCCCCGCCGGACTAGCGGGAGGGCCTCTGTAGATACGCAGTATTTT. Translation gives CASSGPRRTSGRASVDTQYF.

The chain combines TRBV7-2 with TRBJ2-3, with 7 bases aligning to TRBD2. The CDR3 spans 15 residues. Per the germline V gene, CDR1 is SGHTA and CDR2 is FQGNSA. Trimming took 1 base from V and 5 from J; bases not matched to a gene: 6. CDR3 protein: CASSLVGGPVDTQYF. In DNA form, the CDR3 reads TGTGCCAGCAGCTTAGTGGGAGGGCCCGTAGATACGCAGTATTTT.

Only a few counts were recorded for this clonotype. The chain is built from TRBV7-2 and TRBJ2-2, with 9 bases matching TRBD1. Trimming cost V 5 bases and J 6 bases; bases outside gene matches: 4. The CDR3 length is 14 residues. Germline V gene lookup returns CDR1 SGHTA and CDR2 FQGNSA. CDR3 amino acids: CASSEQGAAGELFF. CDR3 DNA: TGTGCCAGCAGCGAACAGGGGGCGGCCGGGGAGCTGTTTTTT.